This TCR beta chain appears in the sequencing data of a study of regulatory T cells in long-lasting Graves disease. Sample time point: persistent/refractory GD, antithyroid drugs over 5 years with positive TRAb. TCR sequences were obtained from RNA taken from PBMCs. Germline loops: CDR1 MNHEY, CDR2 SVGAGI. The CDR3 spans 15 residues. V lost 2 bases and J lost 1, with 11 bases in between. CDR3 regions were amplified by Arm-PCR using iRepertoire HTBI primers to build TCR beta libraries. The authors' processing: The samples included around 64 TRBV and some 15 TRBJ segments. TCRdb used MiXCR to reprocess the multiplex PCR reads, holding one entry per CDR3 protein. The V and J calls come from TCRdb's annotation, not from the publication. The table includes around 300,000 distinct CDR3 sequences, 20% to 25% detected once. General study findings and limits: Segments TRBV28, TRBJ1-2 and TRBJ2-5 showed preferential usage in persistent disease.

This clonotype appeared many times. Its target is not known. The receptor was isolated from a female donor with Graves disease. The starting material was peripheral blood mononuclear cells (PBMCs), obtained when the disease was refractory, from a patient treated with antithyroid drugs. This sequence joins TRBV6-5 and TRBJ1-1; D is perhaps TRBD1 (5 bases). The CDR3 DNA reads TGTGCCAGCAGTTACGGGACGGCCACGAACACTGAAGCTTTCTTT. Translating it yields CASSYGTATNTEAFF.